This passage covers 12 T cell receptor beta chains from one sample sequenced in a study of radiotherapy plus CTLA-4 blockade in lung cancer. The repertoire was sequenced with immunoSEQ multiplex PCR; TCRdb's copy has only in-frame clones and lacks some. The sample yields 81,000 or so clones, 78% seen once. The specimen was peripheral blood, collected from a patient treated with radiotherapy plus ipilimumab. These receptors were collected from a human donor with non-small cell lung cancer whose response to radiotherapy plus ipilimumab could not be evaluated. Some clones in this sample may be carry-over from other donors' samples.

A note on this clone: The sample contains more than one DNA sequence encoding this CDR3. CDR3 sequence reads: CASSVDRGSSYNSPLHF. CDR3 sequence (DNA): TGTGCCAGCAGCGTCGACAGGGGAAGCTCCTATAATTCACCCCTCCACTTT. This chain uses TRBV9 with TRBJ1-6; 8 bases are a match to TRBD1. CDR1 is SGDLS, CDR2 YYNGEE, per germline. J gave up 0 bases and V 2 bases, and 4 bases lay outside the gene matches. The length of the CDR3 is 17 residues.

V usage is TRBV2 and J usage is TRBJ2-1, with TRBD2 as a possible D gene (7 bases). The CDR3 has 17 amino acids. The V end lost 4 bases, the J end lost 5 bases, and 21 bases lay between the germline ends. The V gene's germline CDR1 is SNHLY and CDR2 FYNNEI. The CDR3: CASSVRGGNSAHNEQFF. The DNA for the CDR3 is TGTGCCAGCAGTGTAAGGGGGGGAAACTCGGCCCACAATGAGCAGTTCTTC.

To note about this clone: At the DNA level, this CDR3 is encoded by other sequences in the same sample as well. The V gene is TRBV18, the J gene TRBJ1-6; TRBD1 agrees at 8 bases. V shed 3 bases and J 5 bases; nucleotides not matched to a gene: 3. The CDR3 extends over 15 amino acids. Looked up from germline, CDR1 is KGHSH and CDR2 is LQKENI. The CDR3 DNA reads as TGTGCCAGCTCACCCGGGACAGGTGATAATTCACCCCTCCACTTT. It specifies CASSPGTGDNSPLHF.

J is TRBJ1-1 and V is TRBV4-1; possibly TRBD1 for D (5 bases). The CDR3 is made up of 17 amino acids. Germline V CDR1 and CDR2: MGHRA, YSYEKL. Trimming stripped 3 bases from V and 6 bases from J, with 23 bases between. The CDR3: CASSHPRRRQSSPEAFF. DNA for the CDR3: TGCGCCAGCAGCCACCCAAGAAGGCGACAGTCCTCCCCTGAAGCTTTCTTT.

This rearrangement joins TRBV5-1 to TRBJ1-4; D remains unclear. Per the germline V gene, CDR1 is SGHRS and CDR2 is YFSETQ. The CDR3 covers 16 residues. The germline V and J ends were trimmed by 4 bases and 7 bases, with 20 bases remaining between them. For the CDR3, the DNA is TGCGCCAGCAGCCCCCAGCAGCCTATTTCGGGTGAAAAACTGTTTTTT. This translates into CASSPQQPISGEKLFF. Supplemented by reference TRBV5-1 and TRBJ1-4, the full variable domain reads KAGVTQTPRYLIKTRGQQVTLSCSPISGHRSVSWYQQTPGQGLQFLFEYFSETQRNKGNFPGRFSGRQFSNSRSEMNVSTLELGDSALYLCASSPQQPISGEKLFFGSGTQLSVL.

The V and J genes are TRBV14 and TRBJ1-1; tentative D call: TRBD1 (5 bases). Germline V gives CDR1 SGHDN, CDR2 FVKESK. The V end was cut by 3 bases, the J end by 4 bases, with 9 bases between. The CDR3 consists of 13 residues. Here the CDR3 reads CASSQGLGTEAFF. For the CDR3, the DNA is TGTGCCAGCAGCCAGGGGCTGGGCACTGAAGCTTTCTTT.

The V and J genes are TRBV28 and TRBJ2-5, with 12 bases lining up with TRBD1. CDR3 size: 17 residues. V was clipped by 2 bases and J by 7 bases; unmatched bases: 11. The V gene's germline CDR1 is MDHEN and CDR2 SYDVKM. The CDR3 sequence is CASSLRPGTGGAGTQYF. Here the CDR3 DNA reads TGTGCCAGCAGTTTACGGCCCGGGACAGGGGGCGCAGGGACCCAGTACTTC.

This sequence joins TRBV4-1 and TRBJ2-5; TRBD2 is a possible D gene (6 bases). CDR3 size: 15 residues. The V end was cut by 3 bases, the J end by 5 bases, with 16 bases between. Germline V lookup: CDR1 MGHRA, CDR2 YSYEKL. The CDR3: CASSQGVGRYETQYF. CDR3 sequence (DNA): TGCGCCAGCAGCCAGGGAGTTGGGAGGTATGAGACCCAGTACTTC.

The chain links TRBV7-9 to TRBJ1-5, with D uncertain. CDR1 and CDR2 (germline): SEHNR, FQNEAQ (reference sequence). The CDR3 is 13 residues long. Trimming left V 5 bases short and J 7 bases short, with 12 bases between. The CDR3 bases are TGTGCCAGCAGCCCTAGTGCGGGGCAGCCCCAGCATTTT. Protein: CASSPSAGQPQHF. The full variable domain, rest sourced from reference TRBV7-9 and TRBJ1-5, is DTGVSQNPRHKITKRGQNVTFRCDPISEHNRLYWYRQTLGQGPEFLTYFQNEAQLEKSRLLSDRFSAERPKGSFSTLEIQRTEQGDSAMYLCASSPSAGQPQHFGDGTRLSIL.

The J gene is TRBJ2-1, the V gene TRBV18, with a possible D match to TRBD1 (6 bases). The ends were cut back, 2 bases at V and 5 bases at J, with 19 bases in the middle. Germline V lookup: CDR1 KGHSH, CDR2 LQKENI. This CDR3 is 17 amino acids long. CDR3 residues: CASSPVAGASVNNEQFF. The CDR3 DNA sequence: TGTGCCAGCTCACCAGTGGCAGGGGCGAGTGTCAACAATGAGCAGTTCTTC.

CDR3 region: CASSQLQGHRSGANVLTF. CDR3 bases: TGCGCCAGCAGCCAATTACAGGGGCACCGGTCTGGGGCCAACGTCCTGACTTTC. The J gene is TRBJ2-6, the V gene TRBV4-1, with 7 bases identical to TRBD1. Germline CDR1 is MGHRA and CDR2 is YSYEKL. V dropped 2 bases and J dropped 1; count of bases not matched to a gene: 8. The CDR3 spans 18 residues.

This chain connects TRBV11-2 to TRBJ1-2; TRBD1 matches 7 bases. The V and J ends lost 6 bases and 8 bases, in that order; junction bases with no gene match: 6. CDR1 SGHAT and CDR2 FQNNGV come from the germline V gene. This CDR3 contains 12 residues. Here the CDR3 DNA reads TGTGCCAGCAGTCCAGGGGGGTCAGGCTACACCTTC. The encoded protein is CASSPGGSGYTF.